Listed below are T cell receptor beta chains from one sample, sequenced in a study of blood T cell repertoires in COVID-19. Measured with immunoSEQ multiplex PCR; TCRdb has only the in-frame clones, and not every one. The data show approximately 220,000 clones, approximately 85% seen once. The sample consisted of peripheral blood. These receptors originate from a man aged 45-65 years who had recovered from COVID-19. CDR3s include the opening cysteine and the closing phenylalanine or tryptophan. A D gene is named only where the DNA matches it firmly. The size entry is marked missing in some rows and otherwise reads once, few, many or a size class.

d_call clone_size j_call v_call cdr3_aa cdr3_nt
- - TRBJ2-1 TRBV9 CASSSYRGRGRESSYNEQFF TGTGCCAGCAGCTCGTACAGGGGCCGGGGTCGGGAGAGCTCCTACAATGAGCAGTTCTTC
- - TRBJ2-1 TRBV3-1/TRBV3-2 CASSFAGIDNEQFF TGTGCCAGCAGCTTTGCGGGAATCGACAATGAGCAGTTCTTC
TRBD2 - TRBJ2-5 TRBV7-9 CASSLLREQETQYF TGTGCCAGCAGCCTACTGCGGGAGCAGGAGACCCAGTACTTC
TRBD2 - TRBJ2-2 TRBV27 CASSLEGRERVGELFF TGTGCCAGCAGTTTAGAGGGGCGGGAGCGGGTCGGGGAGCTGTTTTTT
TRBD2 - TRBJ2-2 TRBV23-1 CASIPGLAGLSTGELFF TGCGCCAGCATCCCAGGACTAGCGGGCCTTAGCACCGGGGAGCTGTTTTTT
- - TRBJ2-5 TRBV18 CASSPAEGRETQYF TGTGCCAGCTCACCCGCTGAGGGGAGGGAGACCCAGTACTTC
TRBD2 - TRBJ2-7 TRBV11-2 CASSLLAGVSYEQYF TGTGCCAGCAGCCTACTAGCGGGAGTTTCCTACGAGCAGTACTTC
- - TRBJ1-4 TRBV5-1 CASSLAFLGRNEKLFF TGCGCCAGCAGCTTGGCCTTTTTGGGCCGGAATGAAAAACTGTTTTTT
- - TRBJ2-3 TRBV5-4 CASSLGGGYTDTQYF TGTGCCAGCAGCTTGGGCGGCGGATACACAGATACGCAGTATTTT
TRBD1 - TRBJ2-6 TRBV24-1 CATSDPGTGGQSGANVLTF TGTGCCACCAGTGATCCCGGGACAGGGGGCCAATCTGGGGCCAACGTCCTGACTTTC
TRBD1 once TRBJ2-2 TRBV18 CASSIQGTGTGELFF TGTGCCAGCTCAATACAGGGGACGGGCACCGGGGAGCTGTTTTTT
- once TRBJ2-2 TRBV7-9 CASSFEQSYTGELFF TGTGCCAGCAGCTTCGAACAGAGTTACACCGGGGAGCTGTTTTTT
- once TRBJ1-1 TRBV30 CAWRMGGARAFF TGTGCCTGGAGGATGGGCGGGGCTAGAGCTTTCTTT
- - TRBJ1-2 TRBV29-1 CSVSWGDGYTF TGCAGCGTCTCCTGGGGGGATGGCTACACCTTC
- - TRBJ2-7 TRBV12-3/TRBV12-4 CASSLFRGNEQYF TGTGCCAGCAGTTTATTTAGAGGAAACGAGCAGTACTTC
- once TRBJ2-7 TRBV5-4 CASSSGTYYEQYF TGTGCCAGCAGTTCCGGGACTTACTACGAGCAGTACTTC
TRBD2 - TRBJ2-3 TRBV19 CASSTPGLALGRDTQYF TGTGCCAGTAGTACTCCCGGACTAGCCCTCGGCAGGGATACGCAGTATTTT
- - TRBJ1-2 TRBV21-1 CASSKERRTGQTGDGYTF TGTGCCAGCAGCAAAGAGCGTCGCACAGGTCAAACAGGCGACGGCTACACCTTC
TRBD1 - TRBJ2-7 TRBV5-1 CASSRDRGGSGEQYF TGCGCCAGCAGCCGGGACAGGGGCGGGAGTGGCGAGCAGTACTTC
TRBD2 - TRBJ2-5 TRBV14 CASSLGTSGTRWETQYF TGTGCCAGCAGCCTCGGGACTAGCGGGACTCGGTGGGAGACCCAGTACTTC
- - TRBJ1-5 TRBV28 CASSLLTASNQPQHF TGTGCCAGCAGTTTATTAACAGCAAGCAATCAGCCCCAGCATTTT
- - TRBJ1-2 TRBV12-1 CASSFWQGTYGYTF TGTGCCAGCAGCTTTTGGCAGGGAACCTATGGCTACACCTTC
TRBD2 - TRBJ2-2 TRBV5-1 CASSLVTSYTGELFF TGCGCCAGCAGCTTGGTGACTAGCTACACCGGGGAGCTGTTTTTT
- - TRBJ2-7 TRBV27 CASSSRGTVYEQYF TGTGCCAGCAGTTCACGGGGGACGGTCTACGAGCAGTACTTC
- once TRBJ2-7 TRBV7-9 CASSPPGSGRSYEQYF TGTGCCAGCAGCCCCCCAGGATCTGGGCGCTCCTACGAGCAGTACTTC
- - TRBJ1-3 TRBV7-9 CASSIRQARSGNTIYF TGTGCCAGCAGCATACGACAGGCCCGCTCTGGAAACACCATATATTTT
- few TRBJ1-2 TRBV24-1 CATSDWGQGRGYTF TGTGCCACCAGTGATTGGGGGCAGGGACGGGGCTACACCTTC
- few TRBJ1-5 TRBV2 CASRKEGMGNQPQHF TGTGCCAGCAGGAAAGAGGGAATGGGCAATCAGCCCCAGCATTTT
TRBD1 - TRBJ2-3 TRBV2 CASSPGTGTDTQYF TGTGCCAGCAGTCCGGGGACAGGGACAGATACGCAGTATTTT
TRBD2 - TRBJ2-5 TRBV3-1/TRBV3-2 CASSQDVGTKETQYF TGTGCCAGCAGCCAAGATGTCGGGACTAAAGAGACCCAGTACTTC
TRBD1 - TRBJ2-7 TRBV10-2 CASGTGTYEQYF TGCGCCAGCGGGACAGGGACCTACGAGCAGTACTTC
- few TRBJ1-3 TRBV28 CASSLLGPSGNTIYF TGTGCCAGCAGCCTACTGGGGCCCTCTGGAAACACCATATATTTT
- - TRBJ1-3 TRBV18 CASSPAGQHGNTIYF TGTGCCAGCTCACCGGCCGGACAGCATGGAAACACCATATATTTT
TRBD1 - TRBJ2-7 TRBV28 CASRERTGFRTLDF TGTGCCAGCAGAGAACGGACAGGGTTCCGCACGCTTGACTTC
- - TRBJ1-5 TRBV30 CAWSLPSQGRANQPQHF TGTGCCTGGAGTCTTCCCTCACAGGGTCGGGCAAATCAGCCCCAGCATTTT
- - TRBJ2-1 TRBV28 CASSRTGFGGRMGQFF TGTGCCAGCAGCCGGACGGGCTTCGGGGGGCGGATGGGGCAGTTCTTC
- - TRBJ1-5 TRBV5-4 CASSDSFSNQPQHF TGTGCCAGCAGCGACAGCTTTAGCAATCAGCCCCAGCATTTT
TRBD1 - TRBJ2-2 TRBV28 CASKTGGRGELFF TGTGCCAGCAAGACAGGGGGTAGAGGGGAGCTGTTTTTT
TRBD1 many TRBJ1-1 TRBV6-5 CASSRDRGRTQAFF TGTGCCAGCAGTCGGGACAGGGGGCGAACCCAAGCTTTCTTT
TRBD2 - TRBJ2-2 TRBV27 CASSGLAPGELFF TGTGCCAGCTCCGGACTAGCCCCCGGGGAGCTGTTTTTT
- few TRBJ2-7 TRBV7-6 CASSFAPTGSLYEQYF TGTGCCAGCAGCTTCGCCCCGACAGGCAGCCTCTACGAGCAGTACTTC
TRBD1 - TRBJ2-7 TRBV5-1 CASSANYRGNSYEQYF TGCGCCAGCAGCGCGAATTACAGGGGGAACTCCTACGAGCAGTACTTC
- - TRBJ2-3 TRBV2 CASWDTSTDTQYF TGTGCCAGCTGGGACACCAGCACAGATACGCAGTATTTT
- - TRBJ1-2 TRBV28 CASSLERYGYTF TGTGCCAGCAGTCTAGAGAGATATGGCTACACCTTC
TRBD2 - TRBJ2-7 TRBV4-2 CASSQALSGSFHEQYF TGTGCCAGCAGCCAAGCTTTAAGCGGGAGTTTCCACGAGCAGTACTTC
TRBD2 - TRBJ2-1 TRBV5-4 CASSQRRGLPVNEQFF TGTGCCAGCAGCCAACGCCGGGGACTACCCGTCAATGAGCAGTTCTTC
- - TRBJ2-7 TRBV5-1 CASSLGDTLYEQYF TGCGCCAGCAGCTTGGGGGACACACTCTACGAGCAGTACTTC
TRBD2 - TRBJ2-4 TRBV28 CASSLGSSGRSKNIQYF TGTGCCAGCAGTTTAGGGTCTAGCGGGAGATCCAAAAACATTCAGTACTTC
TRBD1 - TRBJ1-5 TRBV27 CASSQRQGQPQHF TGTGCCAGCAGTCAACGACAGGGCCAGCCCCAGCATTTT
- - TRBJ1-1 TRBV11-2 CASSHHRARTEAFF TGTGCCAGCAGCCACCACAGGGCTCGTACTGAAGCTTTCTTT
- - TRBJ2-1 TRBV21-1 CASSKAAGQLYNEQFF TGTGCCAGCAGCAAAGCGGCGGGACAGCTATACAATGAGCAGTTCTTC
- - TRBJ1-2 TRBV28 CASSLQGLYGYTF TGTGCCAGCAGTTTACAGGGACTCTATGGCTACACCTTC
TRBD1 - TRBJ1-1 TRBV18 CASSPGQGVNTEAFF TGTGCCAGCTCACCCGGACAGGGCGTGAACACTGAAGCTTTCTTT
TRBD1 - TRBJ1-2 TRBV12-3/TRBV12-4 CASSRGQNYGYTF TGTGCCAGCAGTCGGGGACAGAACTATGGCTACACCTTC
- - TRBJ2-1 TRBV13 CASSLGAPKYNEQFF TGTGCCAGCAGCTTAGGGGCTCCCAAATACAATGAGCAGTTCTTC
- - TRBJ1-1 TRBV28 CASRTQGWDTEAFF TGTGCCAGCAGAACCCAGGGATGGGACACTGAAGCTTTCTTT
TRBD1 - TRBJ1-1 TRBV20-1 CSASNRGAEAFF TGCAGTGCTAGTAACAGGGGAGCTGAAGCTTTCTTT
TRBD2 - TRBJ2-1 TRBV19 CASSKRDTGYNEQFF TGTGCCAGTAGTAAGCGGGATACCGGCTACAATGAGCAGTTCTTC
- - TRBJ2-3 TRBV7-6 CASSLGRRSTDTQYF TGTGCCAGCAGCTTAGGACGGCGGTCCACAGATACGCAGTATTTT
- - TRBJ1-4 TRBV5-5 CASSPFLTNEKLFF TGTGCCAGCAGTCCCTTTTTGACTAATGAAAAACTGTTTTTT